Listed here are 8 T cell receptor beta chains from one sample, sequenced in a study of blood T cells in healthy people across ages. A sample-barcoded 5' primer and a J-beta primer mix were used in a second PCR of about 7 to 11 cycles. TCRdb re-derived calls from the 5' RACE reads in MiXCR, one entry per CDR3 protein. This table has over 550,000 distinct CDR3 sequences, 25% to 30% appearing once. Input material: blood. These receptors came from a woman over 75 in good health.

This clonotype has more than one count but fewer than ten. The CDR3, as DNA: TGTGCCAGCAGTGAATACGAGACAGGCCATGAAAAACTGTTTTTT. It encodes CASSEYETGHEKLFF. The chain carries TRBV25-1 and TRBJ1-4; tentatively, D is TRBD1 (6 bases). The CDR3 covers 15 residues. V gave up 0 bases and J gave up 6 bases, with 11 bases separating them. Germline V lookup: CDR1 MGHDK, CDR2 SYGVNS.

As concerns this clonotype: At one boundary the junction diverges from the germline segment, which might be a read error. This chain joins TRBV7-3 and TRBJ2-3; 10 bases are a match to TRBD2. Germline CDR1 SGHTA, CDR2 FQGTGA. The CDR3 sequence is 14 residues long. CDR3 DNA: TGTGCCAGCAGCTCAGCGGGGGGGGCAGATGCGCAGTATTTT. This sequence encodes CASSSAGGADAQYF. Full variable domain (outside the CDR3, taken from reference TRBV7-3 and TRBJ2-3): GAGVSQTPSNKVTEKGKYVELRCDPISGHTALYWYRQSLGQGPEFLIYFQGTGAADDSGLPNDRFFAVRPEGSVSTLKIQRTERGDSAVYLCASSSAGGADAQYFGPGTRLTVL.

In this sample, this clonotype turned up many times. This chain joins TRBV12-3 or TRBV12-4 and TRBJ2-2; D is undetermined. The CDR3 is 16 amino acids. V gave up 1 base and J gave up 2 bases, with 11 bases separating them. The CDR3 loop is CASSLDPGGNTGELFF. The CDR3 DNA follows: TGTGCCAGCAGTTTAGATCCAGGTGGAAACACCGGGGAGCTGTTTTTT.

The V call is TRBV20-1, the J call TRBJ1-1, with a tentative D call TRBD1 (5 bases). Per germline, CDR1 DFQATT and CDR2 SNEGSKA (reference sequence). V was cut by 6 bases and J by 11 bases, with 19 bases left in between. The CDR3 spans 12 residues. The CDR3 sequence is CSANRDGEEAFF. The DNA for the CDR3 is TGCAGTGCAAACCGGGACGGCGAGGAGGCTTTCTTT.

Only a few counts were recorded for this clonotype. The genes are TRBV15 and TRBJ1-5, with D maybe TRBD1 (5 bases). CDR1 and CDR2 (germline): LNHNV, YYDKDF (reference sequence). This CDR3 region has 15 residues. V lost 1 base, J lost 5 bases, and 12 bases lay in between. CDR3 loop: CATSRVTQGDQPQHF. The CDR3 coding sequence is TGTGCCACCAGCAGAGTGACACAAGGGGATCAGCCCCAGCATTTT.

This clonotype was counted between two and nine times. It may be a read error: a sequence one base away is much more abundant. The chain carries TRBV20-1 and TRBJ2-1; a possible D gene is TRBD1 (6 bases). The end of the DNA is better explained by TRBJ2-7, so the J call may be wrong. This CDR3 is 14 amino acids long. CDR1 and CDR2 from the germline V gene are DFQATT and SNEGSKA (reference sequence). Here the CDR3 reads CSAMDSFSYNEQYF. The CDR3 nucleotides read TGCAGTGCTATGGACAGCTTCTCCTACAATGAGCAGTACTTC.

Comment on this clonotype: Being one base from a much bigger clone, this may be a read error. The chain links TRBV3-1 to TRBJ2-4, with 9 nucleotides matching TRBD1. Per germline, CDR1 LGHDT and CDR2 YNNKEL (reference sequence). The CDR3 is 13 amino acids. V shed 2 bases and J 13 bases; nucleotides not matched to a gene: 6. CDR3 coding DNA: TGTGCCAGCAGCCAACGGACAGGGGTTGAGCAGTACTTC. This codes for CASSQRTGVEQYF. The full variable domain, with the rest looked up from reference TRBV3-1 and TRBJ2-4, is DTAVSQTPKYLVTQMGNDKSIKCEQNLGHDTMYWYKQDSKKFLKIMFSYNNKELIINETVPNRFSPKSPDKAHLNLHINSLELGDSAVYFCASSQRTGVEQYFGAGTRLSVL.

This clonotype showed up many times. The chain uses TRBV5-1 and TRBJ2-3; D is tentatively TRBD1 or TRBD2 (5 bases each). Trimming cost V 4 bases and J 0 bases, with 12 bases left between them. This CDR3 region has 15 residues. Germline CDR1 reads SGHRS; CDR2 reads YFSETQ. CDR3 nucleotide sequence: TGCGCCAGCAGCGACGGGACCCCGAGCACAGATACGCAGTATTTT. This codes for CASSDGTPSTDTQYF.